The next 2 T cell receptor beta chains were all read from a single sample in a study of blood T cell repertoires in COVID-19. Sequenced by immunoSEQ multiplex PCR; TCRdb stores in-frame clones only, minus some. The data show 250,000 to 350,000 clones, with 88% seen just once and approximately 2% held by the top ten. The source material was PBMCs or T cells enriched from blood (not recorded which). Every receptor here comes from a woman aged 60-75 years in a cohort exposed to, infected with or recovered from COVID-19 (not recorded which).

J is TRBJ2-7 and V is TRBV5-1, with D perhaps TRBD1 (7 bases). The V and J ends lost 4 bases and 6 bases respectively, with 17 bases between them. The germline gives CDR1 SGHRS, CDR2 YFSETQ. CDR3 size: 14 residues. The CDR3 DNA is TGCGCCAGCAGCGACCAGGGGGGAGTTTTCGAGCAGTACTTC. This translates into CASSDQGGVFEQYF.

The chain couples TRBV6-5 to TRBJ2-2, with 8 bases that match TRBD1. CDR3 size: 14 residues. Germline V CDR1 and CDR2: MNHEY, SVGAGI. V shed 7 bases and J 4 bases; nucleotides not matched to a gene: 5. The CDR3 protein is CASTRGLGTGELFF. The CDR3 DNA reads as TGTGCCAGCACCAGGGGGCTAGGCACCGGGGAGCTGTTTTTT.